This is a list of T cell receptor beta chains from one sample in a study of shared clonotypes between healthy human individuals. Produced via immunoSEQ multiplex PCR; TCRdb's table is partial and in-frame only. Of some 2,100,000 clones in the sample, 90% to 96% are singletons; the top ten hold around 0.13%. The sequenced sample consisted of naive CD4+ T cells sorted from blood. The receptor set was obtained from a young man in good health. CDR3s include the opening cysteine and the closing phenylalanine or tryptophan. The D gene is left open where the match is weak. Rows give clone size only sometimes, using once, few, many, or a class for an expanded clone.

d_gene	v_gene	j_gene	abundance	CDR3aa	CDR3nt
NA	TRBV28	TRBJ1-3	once	CASSFPSNSGNTIYF	TGTGCCAGCAGTTTCCCCAGCAACTCTGGAAACACCATATATTTT
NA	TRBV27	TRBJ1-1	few	CASSFRGNTEAFF	TGTGCCAGCAGTTTCCGGGGGAACACTGAAGCTTTCTTT
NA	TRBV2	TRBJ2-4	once	CASSDSRIQYF	TGTGCCAGCAGTGATTCCAGAATTCAGTACTTC
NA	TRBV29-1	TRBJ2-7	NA	CSVETQGPSYEQYF	TGCAGCGTTGAGACCCAGGGGCCCTCCTACGAGCAGTACTTC
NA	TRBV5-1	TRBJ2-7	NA	CASSSPSYEQYF	TGCGCCAGCAGCTCCCCCAGCTACGAGCAGTACTTC
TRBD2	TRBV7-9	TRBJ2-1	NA	CASLRTSGSNYNEQFF	TGTGCCAGCCTCCGGACTAGCGGGAGCAATTACAATGAGCAGTTCTTC
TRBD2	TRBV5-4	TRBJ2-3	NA	CASRGGIGTDTQYF	TGTGCCAGCCGGGGGGGGATTGGCACAGATACGCAGTATTTT
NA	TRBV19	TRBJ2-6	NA	CASSIIGLGANVLTF	TGTGCCAGTAGTATAATTGGGCTAGGGGCCAACGTCCTGACTTTC
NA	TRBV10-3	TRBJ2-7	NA	CAISESGTSAYEQYF	TGTGCCATCAGTGAGTCTGGGACGTCCGCCTACGAGCAGTACTTC
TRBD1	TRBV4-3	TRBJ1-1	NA	CASSPTGSLMNTEAFF	TGCGCCAGCAGCCCGACAGGGTCACTTATGAACACTGAAGCTTTCTTT
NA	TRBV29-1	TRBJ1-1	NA	CSGSGGRMNTEAFF	TGCAGCGGATCGGGGGGGCGCATGAACACTGAAGCTTTCTTT
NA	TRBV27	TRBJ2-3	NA	CASSPLDWADTQYF	TGTGCCAGCAGCCCACTGGACTGGGCAGATACGCAGTATTTT
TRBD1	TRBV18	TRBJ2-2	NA	CASSPGTGWTGELFF	TGTGCCAGCTCACCTGGGACAGGCTGGACCGGGGAGCTGTTTTTT
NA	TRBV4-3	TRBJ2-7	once	CASSQDSSLRPFTYEQYF	TGCGCCAGCAGCCAAGATTCTTCATTAAGGCCCTTTACCTACGAGCAGTACTTC
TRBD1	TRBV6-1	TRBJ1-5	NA	CATLTTGYGQPQHF	TGTGCCACTTTAACGACAGGGTACGGCCAGCCCCAGCATTTT
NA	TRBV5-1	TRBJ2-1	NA	CASSPGERRNEQFF	TGCGCCAGCAGCCCCGGCGAGCGGAGGAATGAGCAGTTCTTC
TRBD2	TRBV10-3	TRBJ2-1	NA	CATLAGPGLEEQFF	TGTGCCACCCTAGCGGGGCCGGGGTTGGAGGAGCAGTTCTTC
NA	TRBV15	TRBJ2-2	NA	CATSRDRGFTGELFF	TGTGCCACCAGCAGAGATCGTGGGTTTACCGGGGAGCTGTTTTTT
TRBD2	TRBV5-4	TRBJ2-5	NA	CASSLKGGRQETQYF	TGTGCCAGCAGCTTGAAAGGCGGGAGACAAGAGACCCAGTACTTC
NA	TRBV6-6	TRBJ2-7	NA	CASTGPGKGEQYF	TGTGCCAGCACTGGGCCAGGGAAGGGCGAGCAGTACTTC
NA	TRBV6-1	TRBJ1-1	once	CASSPLEGFVAEAFF	TGTGCCAGCTCACCCCTTGAGGGTTTTGTAGCTGAAGCTTTCTTT
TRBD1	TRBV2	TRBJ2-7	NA	CASSPGDRKINYEQYF	TGTGCCAGCAGCCCTGGGGACAGGAAGATAAACTACGAGCAGTACTTC
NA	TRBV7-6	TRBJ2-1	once	CASSSLSGGAINEQFF	TGTGCCAGCAGCTCGTTAAGTGGGGGGGCTATCAATGAGCAGTTCTTC
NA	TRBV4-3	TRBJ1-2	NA	CASSQDSTGTRGVYGYTF	TGCGCCAGCAGCCAAGATTCAACAGGCACCCGAGGGGTCTATGGCTACACCTTC
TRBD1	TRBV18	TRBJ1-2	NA	CASSPPDRGDYGYTF	TGTGCCAGCTCACCCCCGGACAGGGGCGACTATGGCTACACCTTC
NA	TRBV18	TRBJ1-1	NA	CASSPPGGKNTEAFF	TGTGCCAGCTCACCACCTGGGGGGAAGAACACTGAAGCTTTCTTT
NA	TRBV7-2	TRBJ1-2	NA	CASSPRVGQGEAYGYTF	TGTGCCAGCAGCCCGAGGGTCGGGCAGGGCGAGGCTTACGGCTACACCTTC
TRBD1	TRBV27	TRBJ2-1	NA	CASSFRTGGNNEQFF	TGTGCCAGCAGCTTTAGGACAGGGGGAAACAATGAGCAGTTCTTC
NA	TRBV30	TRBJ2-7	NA	CAWAGGSYEQYF	TGTGCCTGGGCTGGTGGCTCCTACGAGCAGTACTTC
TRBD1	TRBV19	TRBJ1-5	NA	CASRAGDRVRGANQPQHF	TGTGCCAGTAGAGCGGGGGACAGGGTTAGGGGAGCCAATCAGCCCCAGCATTTT
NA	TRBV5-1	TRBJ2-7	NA	CASSLAQAKIGEQYF	TGCGCCAGCAGCTTGGCACAGGCCAAGATAGGGGAGCAGTACTTC
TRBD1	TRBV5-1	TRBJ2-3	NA	CASSSGQGPTDTQYF	TGCGCCAGCAGCTCCGGACAGGGACCCACAGATACGCAGTATTTT
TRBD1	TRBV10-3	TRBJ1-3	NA	CAIIFTGAFLDSGNTIYF	TGTGCCATCATCTTCACAGGGGCTTTCCTTGACTCTGGAAACACCATATATTTT
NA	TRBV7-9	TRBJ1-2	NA	CASSSHTFGGYGYTF	TGTGCCAGCAGCTCCCACACGTTCGGGGGCTATGGCTACACCTTC
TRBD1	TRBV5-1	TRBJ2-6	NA	CASSLDGTGASGANVLTF	TGCGCCAGCAGCTTGGACGGGACAGGGGCCTCTGGGGCCAACGTCCTGACTTTC
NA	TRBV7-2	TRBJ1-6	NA	CASRWGNSPLHF	TGTGCCAGCCGATGGGGTAATTCACCCCTCCACTTT
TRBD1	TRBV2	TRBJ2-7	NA	CASSERQGVAYEQYF	TGTGCCAGCAGCGAAAGACAGGGGGTCGCATACGAGCAGTACTTC
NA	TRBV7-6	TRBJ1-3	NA	CASTPGNSGNTIYF	TGTGCCAGCACCCCAGGGAACTCTGGAAACACCATATATTTT
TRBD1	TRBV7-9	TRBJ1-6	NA	CASSLVLRTQGDNSPLHF	TGTGCCAGCAGCTTAGTTTTAAGGACGCAGGGGGATAATTCACCCCTCCACTTT
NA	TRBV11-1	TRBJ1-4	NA	CASSQDGARGLNEKLFF	TGTGCCAGCAGCCAGGACGGGGCACGGGGCTTAAATGAAAAACTGTTTTTT
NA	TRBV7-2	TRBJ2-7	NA	CASSRAGGRREQYF	TGTGCCAGCAGCCGGGCCGGGGGGCGTCGCGAGCAGTACTTC
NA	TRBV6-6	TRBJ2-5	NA	CASRKKETQYF	TGTGCCAGCAGAAAGAAAGAGACCCAGTACTTC
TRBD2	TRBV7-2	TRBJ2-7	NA	CASSPNGLAAPYEQYF	TGTGCCAGCAGCCCTAACGGACTAGCGGCCCCCTACGAGCAGTACTTC
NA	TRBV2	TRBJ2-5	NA	CASRLGVPETQYF	TGTGCCAGCCGATTAGGAGTTCCGGAGACCCAGTACTTC
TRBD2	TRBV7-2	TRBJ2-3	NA	CASSLAGLAISTDTQYF	TGTGCCAGCAGCTTAGCAGGACTAGCAATTAGCACAGATACGCAGTATTTT
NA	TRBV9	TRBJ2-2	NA	CASSLTGANTGELFF	TGTGCCAGCAGCTTGACGGGGGCGAACACCGGGGAGCTGTTTTTT
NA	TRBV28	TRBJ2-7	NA	CASSSLGLGSSYEQYF	TGTGCCAGCAGTTCCCTTGGACTCGGGAGCTCCTACGAGCAGTACTTC
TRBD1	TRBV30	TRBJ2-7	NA	CAWSVDRGRGEVQYF	TGTGCCTGGAGCGTTGACAGGGGGCGCGGGGAAGTGCAGTACTTC
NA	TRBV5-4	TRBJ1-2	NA	CASSLASSLYGYTF	TGTGCCAGCAGCTTGGCCTCCAGCCTCTATGGCTACACCTTC